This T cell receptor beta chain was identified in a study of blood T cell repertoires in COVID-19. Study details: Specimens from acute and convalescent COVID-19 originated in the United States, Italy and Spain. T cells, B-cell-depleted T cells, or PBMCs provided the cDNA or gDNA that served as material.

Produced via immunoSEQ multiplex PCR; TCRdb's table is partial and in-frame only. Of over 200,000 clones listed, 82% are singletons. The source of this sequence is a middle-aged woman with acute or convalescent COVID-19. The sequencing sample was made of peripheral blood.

The CDR3 nucleotides are TGTGCCAGCAGTTACCCCACCGACAGTTACGAGCAGTACTTC. Translated, it gives CASSYPTDSYEQYF. The V call is TRBV6-2 or TRBV6-3, the J call TRBJ2-7, with D possibly being TRBD1 (5 bases). Per germline, CDR1 MNHEY and CDR2 SVGEGT. V was clipped by 2 bases and J by 4 bases, with 12 bases between them. The CDR3 has 14 residues.